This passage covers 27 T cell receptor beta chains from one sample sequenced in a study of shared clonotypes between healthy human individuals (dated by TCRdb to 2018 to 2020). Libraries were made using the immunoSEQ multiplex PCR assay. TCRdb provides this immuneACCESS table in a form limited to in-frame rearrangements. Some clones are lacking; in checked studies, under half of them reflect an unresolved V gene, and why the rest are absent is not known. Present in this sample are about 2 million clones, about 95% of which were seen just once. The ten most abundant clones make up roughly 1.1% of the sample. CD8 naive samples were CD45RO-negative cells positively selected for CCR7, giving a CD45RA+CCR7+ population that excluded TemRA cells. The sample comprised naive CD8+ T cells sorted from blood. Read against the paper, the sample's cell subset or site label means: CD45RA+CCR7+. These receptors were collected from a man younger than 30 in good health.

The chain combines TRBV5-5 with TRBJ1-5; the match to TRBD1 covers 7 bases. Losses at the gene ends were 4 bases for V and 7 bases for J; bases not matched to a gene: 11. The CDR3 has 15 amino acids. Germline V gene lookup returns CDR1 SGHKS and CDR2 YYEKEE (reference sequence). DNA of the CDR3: TGTGCCAGCAGCACGACAGGGAATGCGTACCAGCCCCAGCATTTT. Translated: CASSTTGNAYQPQHF.

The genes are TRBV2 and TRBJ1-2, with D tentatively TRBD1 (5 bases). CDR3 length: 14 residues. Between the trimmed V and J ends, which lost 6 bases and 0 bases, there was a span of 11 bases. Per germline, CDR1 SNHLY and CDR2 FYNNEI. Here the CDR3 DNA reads TGTGCCAGCAGCTACGGGGACCCTAACTATGGCTACACCTTC. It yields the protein CASSYGDPNYGYTF.

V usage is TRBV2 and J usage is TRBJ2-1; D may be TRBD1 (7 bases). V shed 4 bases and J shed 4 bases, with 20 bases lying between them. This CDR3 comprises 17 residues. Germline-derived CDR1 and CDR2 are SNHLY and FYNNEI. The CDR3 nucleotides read TGTGCCAGCAGTGGAGGACAGGAGGGTAGATTGTACAATGAGCAGTTCTTC. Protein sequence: CASSGGQEGRLYNEQFF.

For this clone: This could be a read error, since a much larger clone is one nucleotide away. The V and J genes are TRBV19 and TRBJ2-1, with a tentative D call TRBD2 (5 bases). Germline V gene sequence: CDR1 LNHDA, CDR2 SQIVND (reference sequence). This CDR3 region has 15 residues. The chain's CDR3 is CASSIYGDGYNKQFF. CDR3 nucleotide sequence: TGTGCCAGTAGTATCTACGGGGATGGGTACAATAAGCAGTTCTTC. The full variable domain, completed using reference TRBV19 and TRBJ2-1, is DGGITQSPKYLFRKEGQNVTLSCEQNLNHDAMYWYRQDPGQGLRLIYYSQIVNDFQKGDIAEGYSVSREKKESFPLTVTSAQKNPTAFYLCASSIYGDGYNKQFFGPGTRLTVL.

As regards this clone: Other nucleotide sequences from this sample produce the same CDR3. The CDR3 nucleotides are TGTGCCAGCAGTGGGGGAGGCGAGCAGTACTTC. Translated: CASSGGGEQYF. The V call is TRBV9, the J call TRBJ2-7; maybe TRBD2 (6 bases). Trimming left V 5 bases short and J 6 bases short, with 9 bases between. The CDR3 runs to 11 residues. From germline, CDR1 is SGDLS and CDR2 YYNGEE.

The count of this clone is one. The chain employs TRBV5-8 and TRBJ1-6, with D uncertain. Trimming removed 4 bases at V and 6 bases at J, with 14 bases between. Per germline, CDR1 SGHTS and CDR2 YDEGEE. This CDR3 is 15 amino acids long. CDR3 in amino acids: CASSGRTGINSPLHF. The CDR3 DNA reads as TGTGCCAGCAGCGGTCGGACGGGGATTAATTCACCCCTCCACTTT.

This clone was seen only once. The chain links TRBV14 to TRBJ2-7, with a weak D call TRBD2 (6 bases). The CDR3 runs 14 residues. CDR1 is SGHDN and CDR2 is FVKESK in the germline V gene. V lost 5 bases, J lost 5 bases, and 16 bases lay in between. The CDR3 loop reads CASSELGGVDEQYF. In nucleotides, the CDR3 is TGTGCCAGCAGCGAACTTGGAGGGGTGGACGAGCAGTACTTC.

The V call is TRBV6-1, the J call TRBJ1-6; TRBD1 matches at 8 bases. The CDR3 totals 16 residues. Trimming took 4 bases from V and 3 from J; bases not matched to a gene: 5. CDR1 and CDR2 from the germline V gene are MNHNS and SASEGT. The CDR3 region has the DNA TGTGCCAGCAGTGTACAGGGGGAATTCTATAATTCACCCCTCCACTTT. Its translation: CASSVQGEFYNSPLHF.

CDR3 region: CASSFESSYNSPLHF. CDR3 DNA: TGTGCCAGCAGCTTTGAGAGCTCCTATAATTCACCCCTCCACTTT. The chain combines TRBV7-9 with TRBJ1-6; D is ambiguous. CDR1 SEHNR and CDR2 FQNEAQ come from the germline V gene (reference sequence). The CDR3 consists of 15 residues. Trimming left V 3 bases short and J 0 bases short, with 6 bases between.

CDR3 sequence (DNA): TGTGCCAGCAGTCCAGGACAGGGTCGCGGTGGCTACACCTTC. Amino acid sequence: CASSPGQGRGGYTF. The J gene is TRBJ1-2, the V gene TRBV28, with 8 bases lining up with TRBD1. This CDR3 is 14 amino acids long. J gave up 7 bases and V 5 bases, and 9 bases lay outside the gene matches. Germline V gives CDR1 MDHEN, CDR2 SYDVKM.

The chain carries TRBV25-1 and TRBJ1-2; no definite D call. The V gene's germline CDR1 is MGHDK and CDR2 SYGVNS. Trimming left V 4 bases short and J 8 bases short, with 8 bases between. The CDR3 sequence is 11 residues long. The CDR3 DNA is TGTGCCAGCAGTGCCGTGGGGGGCTACACCTTC. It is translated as CASSAVGGYTF.

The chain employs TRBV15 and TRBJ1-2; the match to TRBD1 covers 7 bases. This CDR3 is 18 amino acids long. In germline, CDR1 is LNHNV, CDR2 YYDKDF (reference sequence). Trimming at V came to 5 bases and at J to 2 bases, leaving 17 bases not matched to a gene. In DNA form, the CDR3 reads TGTGCCACCAGCGGATTGCGGGACAGTTCCTCCAAAAACTATGGCTACACCTTC. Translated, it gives CATSGLRDSSSKNYGYTF.

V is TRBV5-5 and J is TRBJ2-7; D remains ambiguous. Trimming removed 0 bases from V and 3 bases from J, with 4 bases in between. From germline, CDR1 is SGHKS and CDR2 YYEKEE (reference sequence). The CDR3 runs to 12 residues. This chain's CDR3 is CASSLGRYEQYF. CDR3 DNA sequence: TGTGCCAGCAGCTTGGGACGCTACGAGCAGTACTTC.

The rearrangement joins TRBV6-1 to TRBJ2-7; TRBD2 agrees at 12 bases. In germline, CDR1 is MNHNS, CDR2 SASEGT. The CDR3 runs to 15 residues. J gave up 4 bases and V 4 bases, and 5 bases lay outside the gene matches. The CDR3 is CASSGLAGALYEQYF. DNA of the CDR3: TGTGCCAGCAGTGGACTAGCGGGGGCTTTATACGAGCAGTACTTC.

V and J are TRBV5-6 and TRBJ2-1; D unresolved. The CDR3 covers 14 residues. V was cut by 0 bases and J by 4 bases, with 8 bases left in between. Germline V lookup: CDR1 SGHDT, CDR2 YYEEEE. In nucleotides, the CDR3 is TGTGCCAGCAGCTTGGCGGCCTCGTACAATGAGCAGTTCTTC. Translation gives CASSLAASYNEQFF.

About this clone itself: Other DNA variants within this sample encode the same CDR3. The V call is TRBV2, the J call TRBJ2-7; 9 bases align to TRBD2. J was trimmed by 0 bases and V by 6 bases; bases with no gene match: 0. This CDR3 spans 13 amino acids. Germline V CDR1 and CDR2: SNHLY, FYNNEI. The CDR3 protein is CASRAGGSYEQYF. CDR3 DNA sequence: TGTGCCAGCAGAGCGGGGGGCTCCTACGAGCAGTACTTC.

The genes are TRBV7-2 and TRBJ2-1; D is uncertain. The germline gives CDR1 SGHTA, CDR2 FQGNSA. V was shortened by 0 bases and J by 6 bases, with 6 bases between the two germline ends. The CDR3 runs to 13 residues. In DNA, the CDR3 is TGTGCCAGCAGCTTAGCATACAGCAATGAGCAGTTCTTC. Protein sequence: CASSLAYSNEQFF. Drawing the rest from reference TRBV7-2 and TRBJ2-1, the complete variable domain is GAGVSQSPSNKVTEKGKDVELRCDPISGHTALYWYRQSLGQGLEFLIYFQGNSAPDKSGLPSDRFSAERTGGSVSTLTIQRTQQEDSAVYLCASSLAYSNEQFFGPGTRLTVL.

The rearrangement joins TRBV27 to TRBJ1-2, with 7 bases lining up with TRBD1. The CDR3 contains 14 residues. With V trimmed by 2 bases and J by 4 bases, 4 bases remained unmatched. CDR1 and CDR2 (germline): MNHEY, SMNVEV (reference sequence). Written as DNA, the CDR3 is TGTGCCAGCAGTTTAAGGGGGCCGGGCTATGGCTACACCTTC. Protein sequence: CASSLRGPGYGYTF.

The CDR3 region has the DNA TGTGCCAGCAGCCTACCCTTAACCCGCTCTGGCTACACCTTC. This encodes CASSLPLTRSGYTF. The rearrangement links TRBV5-6 to TRBJ1-2; D ambiguous. The CDR3 covers 14 residues. Germline V gene data show CDR1 as SGHDT and CDR2 as YYEEEE. Trimming cost V 4 bases and J 7 bases, with 17 bases left between them.

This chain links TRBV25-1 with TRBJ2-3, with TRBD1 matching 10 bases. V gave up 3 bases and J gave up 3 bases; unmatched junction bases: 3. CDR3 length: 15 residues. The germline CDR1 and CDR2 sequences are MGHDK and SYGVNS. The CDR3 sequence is CASSEGQGWTDTQYF. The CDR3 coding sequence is TGTGCCAGCAGTGAGGGACAGGGGTGGACAGATACGCAGTATTTT.

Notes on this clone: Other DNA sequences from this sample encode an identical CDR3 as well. The CDR3 loop reads CASSLEQGSYEQYF. The CDR3 coding sequence is TGCGCCAGCAGCTTGGAGCAGGGCTCCTACGAGCAGTACTTC. This chain links TRBV5-1 with TRBJ2-7; a possible D gene is TRBD1 (5 bases). This CDR3 spans 14 amino acids. The germline CDR1 and CDR2 sequences are SGHRS and YFSETQ. Trimming cost V 0 bases and J 0 bases, with 7 bases left between them.

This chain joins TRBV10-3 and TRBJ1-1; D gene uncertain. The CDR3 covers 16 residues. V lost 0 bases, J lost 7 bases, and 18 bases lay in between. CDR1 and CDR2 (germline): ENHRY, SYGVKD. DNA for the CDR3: TGTGCCATCAGTGAGTCGAATTCGAGGAGTGGTAATGAAGCTTTCTTT. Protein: CAISESNSRSGNEAFF.

The CDR3 bases are TGTGCCAGCAGCCAAGATCAGGGTCTCTATGGCTACACCTTC. The encoded protein is CASSQDQGLYGYTF. This chain joins TRBV4-2 and TRBJ1-2, with D maybe TRBD1 (5 bases). This CDR3 contains 14 residues. Deletions cut 0 bases from V and 4 bases from J, with 9 bases between. The germline CDR1 and CDR2 sequences are LGHNA and YNFKEQ.

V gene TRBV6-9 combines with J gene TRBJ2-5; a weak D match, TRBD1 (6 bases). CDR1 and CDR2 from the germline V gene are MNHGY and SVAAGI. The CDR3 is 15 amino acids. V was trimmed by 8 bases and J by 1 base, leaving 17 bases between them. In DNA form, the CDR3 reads TGTGCCAGCGGATATCGTATCAGGGGCCAAGAGACCCAGTACTTC. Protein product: CASGYRIRGQETQYF.

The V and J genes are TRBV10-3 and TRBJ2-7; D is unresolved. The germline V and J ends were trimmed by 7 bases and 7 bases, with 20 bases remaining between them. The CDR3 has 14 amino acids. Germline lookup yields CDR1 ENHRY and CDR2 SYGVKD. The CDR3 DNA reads TGTGCCATCAAGAGTGGCAGTGAACGTTCGGAGCAGTACTTC. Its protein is CAIKSGSERSEQYF.

CDR3 sequence reads: CASSPIGLAGHEQFF. For the CDR3, the DNA is TGTGCCAGCAGCCCAATCGGACTAGCGGGACATGAGCAGTTCTTC. This rearrangement joins TRBV7-2 to TRBJ2-1; 12 nucleotides line up with TRBD2. CDR3 length equals 15 residues. Trimming at V came to 5 bases and at J to 8 bases, leaving 7 bases not matched to a gene. Germline V gene lookup returns CDR1 SGHTA and CDR2 FQGNSA.

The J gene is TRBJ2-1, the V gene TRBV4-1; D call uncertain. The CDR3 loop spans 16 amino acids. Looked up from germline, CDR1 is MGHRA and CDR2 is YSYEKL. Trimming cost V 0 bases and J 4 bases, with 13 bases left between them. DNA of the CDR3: TGCGCCAGCAGCCAAGAGATAACACCCATATACAATGAGCAGTTCTTC. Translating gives CASSQEITPIYNEQFF.